Listed below are T cell receptor beta chains from one sample, sequenced in a study of Graves' ophthalmopathy and Graves' hyperthyroidism. Each CDR3 protein gets one entry after TCRdb re-called the multiplex PCR reads with MiXCR. Of almost 750,000 distinct CDR3 sequences detected, roughly 40% appear once; the ten largest clones hold approximately 43%. The sequencing sample was made of peripheral blood. These receptors originate from an adult man with Graves' ophthalmopathy. CDR3s include the opening cysteine and the closing phenylalanine or tryptophan. The order of the fields is V gene, D gene, J gene, clone size, CDR3 DNA, CDR3 protein. D genes are given only for firm matches. Only part of the rows carry a size: once, few, many, or a class if the clone is expanded.

v_gene: TRBV7-6
d_gene: .
j_gene: TRBJ1-1
abundance: many
CDR3nt: TGTGCCAGCCAGCTCGGGGAAATGAACACTGAAGCTTTCTTT
CDR3aa: CASQLGEMNTEAFF

v_gene: TRBV7-9
d_gene: .
j_gene: TRBJ2-7
abundance: many
CDR3nt: TGTGCCAGCAGCAGGGATCCCTACGAGCAGTACTTC
CDR3aa: CASSRDPYEQYF

v_gene: TRBV29-1
d_gene: .
j_gene: TRBJ2-5
abundance: .
CDR3nt: TGCAACGTTGGAGAGGTGGGAGATACGCAGTATTTC
CDR3aa: CNVGEVGDTQYF

v_gene: TRBV6-5
d_gene: .
j_gene: TRBJ2-7
abundance: .
CDR3nt: TGTGCCAGCAGTCTCGGACTAACAAACTACGAGCAGTACTTC
CDR3aa: CASSLGLTNYEQYF

v_gene: TRBV7-9
d_gene: .
j_gene: TRBJ2-1
abundance: .
CDR3nt: TGTGCCAGCAGCGTGCGGTTCGGTTTGAACAATGAGCAGTTCTTC
CDR3aa: CASSVRFGLNNEQFF

v_gene: TRBV15
d_gene: .
j_gene: TRBJ1-5
abundance: .
CDR3nt: TGTGCCACCAGCAGAGACTGGATCAATCAGCCCCAGCATTTT
CDR3aa: CATSRDWINQPQHF

v_gene: TRBV25-1
d_gene: .
j_gene: TRBJ2-7
abundance: .
CDR3nt: TGTGCCAGCAGTGAAGGTCCAGCGGAACTTACCTACGAGCAGTACTTC
CDR3aa: CASSEGPAELTYEQYF

v_gene: TRBV15
d_gene: .
j_gene: TRBJ1-5
abundance: many
CDR3nt: TGTGCCACCAGCAGAGCGCTAGGTACCGTCGGTCAGCCCCAGCATTTT
CDR3aa: CATSRALGTVGQPQHF

v_gene: TRBV10-3
d_gene: TRBD2
j_gene: TRBJ2-5
abundance: .
CDR3nt: TGTGCCAGCAGTGAGATGGGCGGGGGTGGTGAGACCCAGTACTTC
CDR3aa: CASSEMGGGGETQYF

v_gene: TRBV4-1
d_gene: TRBD1
j_gene: TRBJ1-2
abundance: few
CDR3nt: TGCGCCAGCAGCCTCATGCCCGGACAGGGAAACTATGGCTACACCTTC
CDR3aa: CASSLMPGQGNYGYTF

v_gene: TRBV10-3
d_gene: .
j_gene: TRBJ1-1
abundance: .
CDR3nt: TGTGCCTGGAGTGTATATTTGGGTGAAGCTTTCTTT
CDR3aa: CAWSVYLGEAFF

v_gene: TRBV10-3
d_gene: .
j_gene: TRBJ1-3
abundance: .
CDR3nt: TGTGCCAGCAGTTACATGGTTTCTGGAAACACCATATATTTT
CDR3aa: CASSYMVSGNTIYF

v_gene: TRBV14
d_gene: TRBD2
j_gene: TRBJ2-2
abundance: .
CDR3nt: TGTGCCAGCAGCGGGACTAGCGGGGTGAACACCGGGGAGCTGTTTTTT
CDR3aa: CASSGTSGVNTGELFF

v_gene: TRBV7-9
d_gene: .
j_gene: TRBJ1-1
abundance: .
CDR3nt: TGTGCCAGCAGTACCTGGACGGGAAGCATGAACACTGAAGCTTTCTTT
CDR3aa: CASSTWTGSMNTEAFF

v_gene: TRBV20-1
d_gene: .
j_gene: TRBJ1-5
abundance: few
CDR3nt: TGCAGCGCCACCGGGTTCAATCAGCCCCAGCATTTT
CDR3aa: CSATGFNQPQHF

v_gene: TRBV24-1
d_gene: TRBD1
j_gene: TRBJ1-5
abundance: .
CDR3nt: TGTGCCACCAGTGCTGGGACAGGGGCTCAGCCCCAGCATTTT
CDR3aa: CATSAGTGAQPQHF

v_gene: TRBV7-2
d_gene: .
j_gene: TRBJ2-7
abundance: once
CDR3nt: TGTGCCAGCAGAGATTCGGGACTCCCCTCCCACGAGCAGTACTTC
CDR3aa: CASRDSGLPSHEQYF

v_gene: TRBV11-1
d_gene: .
j_gene: TRBJ1-2
abundance: .
CDR3nt: TGTGCCAGCAGTCTTCGGGAGTGGGGCTACACCTTC
CDR3aa: CASSLREWGYTF

v_gene: TRBV20-1
d_gene: .
j_gene: TRBJ2-5
abundance: .
CDR3nt: TGCAGTGCTAGAAAAACAAGGGAAGAGACCCAGTACTTC
CDR3aa: CSARKTREETQYF

v_gene: TRBV9
d_gene: TRBD2
j_gene: TRBJ2-7
abundance: .
CDR3nt: TGTGCCAGCAGCGTAGACGGGAGGGCCTCCGACGAGCAGTACTTC
CDR3aa: CASSVDGRASDEQYF